This T cell receptor beta chain emerged from a study of radiotherapy plus CTLA-4 blockade in lung cancer. The overall study: Disease control reached under 35%, with objective responses in 15% to 20%. Study results and caveats: Interferon-beta, together with early blood T cell clone dynamics, reportedly best predicted response.

Sequenced by immunoSEQ multiplex PCR; TCRdb stores in-frame clones only, minus some. The repertoire holds under 110,000 clones, with around 85% as singletons. Note on this clone: Its antigen is unidentified.

The CDR3 covers 15 residues. CDR1 is SGHRS and CDR2 is YFSETQ in the germline V gene. V was clipped by 4 bases and J by 9 bases; unmatched bases: 7. This receptor was taken from a human donor with non-small cell lung cancer that progressed on radiotherapy plus ipilimumab. Some clones in this sample may be carry-over from other donors' samples. J is TRBJ2-1 and V is TRBV5-1; 13 bases fit TRBD2. The specimen was peripheral blood, collected from a patient treated with radiotherapy plus ipilimumab. DNA for the CDR3: TGCGCCAGCAGCCCACTAGCGGGGGGGCCTGGTGAGCAGTTCTTC. Amino acid sequence: CASSPLAGGPGEQFF.